The 20 T cell receptor beta chains given below trace back to one sample, sequenced in a study of cytomegalovirus exposure and HLA in healthy donors. Vbeta (60) and Jbeta (13) primers were used in the PCR. Data came from immunoSEQ multiplex PCR; TCRdb stores just in-frame clones and leaves some out. The profile covers about 190,000 clones, with roughly 76% appearing a single time and over 2% taken by the ten largest. The sample was PBMCs. Receptor source: a woman in her twenties or thirties in good health and CMV-seropositive.

The V and J genes are TRBV7-8 and TRBJ1-1; tentatively, D is TRBD1 (6 bases). Germline CDR1 reads SGHVS; CDR2 reads FQNEAQ. V was trimmed by 4 bases and J by 6 bases, leaving 21 bases between them. The CDR3 totals 16 residues. CDR3 amino acids: CASSWGPAGVRSEAFF. The DNA of the CDR3 is TGTGCCAGCAGCTGGGGCCCCGCAGGGGTCAGGTCTGAAGCTTTCTTT.

The chain couples TRBV18 to TRBJ2-7; D may be TRBD1 (5 bases). This CDR3 has 15 residues. V gave up 3 bases and J gave up 0 bases, with 12 bases separating them. From germline, CDR1 is KGHSH and CDR2 LQKENI. The CDR3 DNA reads TGTGCCAGCTCACCGGCAGGGTCGGCCTCCTACGAGCAGTACTTC. Its protein is CASSPAGSASYEQYF.

The gene calls are TRBV29-1 and TRBJ2-3; 8 bases are shared with TRBD2. Germline V gives CDR1 SQVTM, CDR2 ANQGSEA. The CDR3 spans 18 residues. The V segment lost 6 bases and the J segment 0 bases; nucleotides outside the gene matches: 17. The CDR3 DNA is TGCAGCGTCGCCCAGGGTAGCGGGGACGCGATTAGCACAGATACGCAGTATTTT. Translation gives CSVAQGSGDAISTDTQYF.

This chain connects TRBV7-2 to TRBJ2-7; D is uncertain. Germline loops: CDR1 SGHTA, CDR2 FQGNSA. The CDR3 extends over 14 amino acids. V was shortened by 2 bases and J by 2 bases, with 10 bases between the two germline ends. The CDR3 loop is CASSLMQAAYEQYF. CDR3 coding DNA: TGTGCCAGCAGCTTAATGCAGGCAGCCTACGAGCAGTACTTC. Looking up the rest from reference TRBV7-2 and TRBJ2-7 gives the full variable domain: GAGVSQSPSNKVTEKGKDVELRCDPISGHTALYWYRQSLGQGLEFLIYFQGNSAPDKSGLPSDRFSAERTGGSVSTLTIQRTQQEDSAVYLCASSLMQAAYEQYFGPGTRLTVT.

Concerning this clone: The same CDR3 is also encoded by other DNA sequences in this sample. The V and J genes are TRBV6-4 and TRBJ2-3; a weak D match, TRBD2 (5 bases). Germline CDR1 and CDR2: MRHNA and SNTAGT. The CDR3 totals 14 residues. Trimming cost V 3 bases and J 1 base, with 8 bases left between them. The CDR3 spells CASSERGGTDTQYF. The CDR3 DNA follows: TGTGCCAGCAGTGAACGGGGTGGCACAGATACGCAGTATTTT.

V usage is TRBV30 and J usage is TRBJ1-2; 8 bases map to TRBD1. Germline CDR1 is GTSNPN and CDR2 is SVGIG (reference sequence). This CDR3 is 14 amino acids long. Trimming at V came to 4 bases and at J to 6 bases, leaving 10 bases not matched to a gene. The CDR3 region has the DNA TGTGCCTGGACCTCCTGGACAGGGAAGAATGGCTACACCTTC. It codes for CAWTSWTGKNGYTF.

The V call is TRBV2, the J call TRBJ2-1, with D possibly being TRBD2 (5 bases). The germline V gene has CDR1 SNHLY and CDR2 FYNNEI. There are 15 residues in the CDR3. V was trimmed by 2 bases and J by 3 bases, leaving 11 bases between them. CDR3 protein: CASSESPRGYNEQFF. CDR3 coding DNA: TGTGCCAGCAGTGAAAGTCCCCGGGGCTACAATGAGCAGTTCTTC.

The genes are TRBV6-5 and TRBJ2-1, with D maybe TRBD2 (5 bases). The V gene's germline CDR1 is MNHEY and CDR2 SVGAGI. Trimming took 0 bases from V and 9 from J, leaving 15 bases between them. The CDR3 consists of 15 residues. Here the CDR3 reads CASSYSKWGGSEQFF. CDR3 DNA sequence: TGTGCCAGCAGTTACTCGAAATGGGGTGGGAGTGAGCAGTTCTTC.

This clone has more than one count but fewer than ten. The chain combines TRBV27 with TRBJ2-6; 7 nucleotides match TRBD1. With V trimmed by 5 bases and J by 2 bases, 0 bases remained unmatched. The length of the CDR3 is 14 residues. Germline CDR1 reads MNHEY; CDR2 reads SMNVEV (reference sequence). CDR3 coding DNA: TGTGCCAGCAGTGACAGGGCTGGGGCCAACGTCCTGACTTTC. Protein sequence: CASSDRAGANVLTF.

The rearrangement joins TRBV2 to TRBJ2-7; weak D call: TRBD2 (5 bases). V lost 6 bases to trimming and J lost 4 bases, with 7 bases between them. Germline CDR1 reads SNHLY; CDR2 reads FYNNEI. The CDR3 consists of 11 residues. CDR3 sequence (DNA): TGTGCCAGCAGGAGGGAATACGAGCAGTACTTC. Its translation: CASRREYEQYF.

This clone was counted between two and nine times. The V call is TRBV4-1, the J call TRBJ1-2; TRBD1 might be the D (6 bases). The CDR3 runs to 19 residues. The V gene's germline CDR1 is MGHRA and CDR2 YSYEKL. Trimming cost V 0 bases and J 8 bases, with 28 bases left between them. The CDR3 DNA is TGCGCCAGCAGCCAAGAATGGGCCCCAGACAGGACCATTGGGTGGGGCTACACCTTC. This encodes CASSQEWAPDRTIGWGYTF.

The gene calls are TRBV4-2 and TRBJ2-2, with D possibly matching TRBD1 (6 bases). In germline, CDR1 is LGHNA, CDR2 YNFKEQ. V dropped 4 bases and J dropped 2 bases, with 17 bases sitting between them. CDR3 length: 17 amino acids. The CDR3 region is CASSRTLGGHNTGELFF. The CDR3 DNA follows: TGTGCCAGCAGCCGCACCCTTGGGGGACACAACACCGGGGAGCTGTTTTTT.

The chain employs TRBV18 and TRBJ2-3; TRBD2 is a possible D gene (5 bases). CDR3 length: 14 amino acids. Per the germline V gene, CDR1 is KGHSH and CDR2 is LQKENI. V dropped 2 bases and J dropped 2 bases, with 8 bases sitting between them. CDR3 sequence reads: CASSPFRDTDTQYF. CDR3 coding DNA: TGTGCCAGCTCACCATTTCGGGACACAGATACGCAGTATTTT.

The rearrangement joins TRBV2 to TRBJ2-1, with a possible D match to TRBD2 (6 bases). The CDR3 contains 16 residues. Germline values: CDR1 SNHLY, CDR2 FYNNEI. V was cut by 7 bases and J by 5 bases, with 21 bases left in between. The chain's CDR3 is CASTQAEGSDHNEQFF. The CDR3 nucleotides read TGTGCCAGCACCCAAGCGGAGGGGAGCGACCACAATGAGCAGTTCTTC.

V is TRBV5-1 and J is TRBJ1-6; TRBD1 might be the D (6 bases). V dropped 5 bases and J dropped 8 bases, with 20 bases sitting between them. In germline, CDR1 is SGHRS, CDR2 YFSETQ. The CDR3 has 16 residues. The CDR3 loop reads CASRHLEKGGDSPLHF. The CDR3 coding sequence is TGCGCCAGCAGACACTTAGAGAAAGGGGGGGATTCACCCCTCCACTTT.

V and J are TRBV5-6 and TRBJ1-5; tentative D call: TRBD1 (5 bases). The CDR3 runs to 15 residues. CDR1 SGHDT and CDR2 YYEEEE come from the germline V gene. The V end lost 4 bases, the J end lost 2 bases, and 13 bases lay between the germline ends. CDR3 DNA sequence: TGTGCCAGCAGCCCCAGCGGGGGAGGCAATCAGCCCCAGCATTTT. It specifies CASSPSGGGNQPQHF.

This clone occurred a few times. The chain is built from TRBV28 and TRBJ2-7; 8 bases align to TRBD1. The CDR3 is 16 amino acids. Looked up from germline, CDR1 is MDHEN and CDR2 is SYDVKM. V lost 2 bases, J lost 2 bases, and 8 bases stayed unmatched. The CDR3 coding sequence is TGTGCCAGCAGTTTACCTGCCGGGACAGGAACCTACGAGCAGTACTTC. This encodes CASSLPAGTGTYEQYF.

This clone has just one count. Different DNA sequences within this sample yield the same CDR3. The V and J genes are TRBV2 and TRBJ2-3; D is undetermined. Trimming took 4 bases from V and 1 from J, leaving 6 bases between them. The CDR3 extends over 13 amino acids. CDR1 is SNHLY, CDR2 FYNNEI, per germline. CDR3 nucleotide sequence: TGTGCCAGCAGTGGCCAGGGCACAGATACGCAGTATTTT. Amino acids: CASSGQGTDTQYF.

This rearrangement joins TRBV7-9 to TRBJ2-7, with D maybe TRBD1 (5 bases). Germline V gene lookup returns CDR1 SEHNR and CDR2 FQNEAQ (reference sequence). The CDR3 length is 15 residues. V was pared by 1 base and J by 5 bases, with 15 bases between. The CDR3 is CASSLVIQGLDEQYF. The CDR3 bases are TGTGCCAGCAGCTTAGTGATCCAGGGCCTGGACGAGCAGTACTTC.

The CDR3 sequence is CASSSANTYEQYF. Here the CDR3 DNA reads TGTGCCAGCAGTTCCGCAAACACCTACGAGCAGTACTTC. The chain couples TRBV6-5 to TRBJ2-7; no definite D call. CDR1 and CDR2 from the germline V gene are MNHEY and SVGAGI. The CDR3 spans 13 residues. Trimming removed 4 bases from V and 2 bases from J, with 9 bases in between.